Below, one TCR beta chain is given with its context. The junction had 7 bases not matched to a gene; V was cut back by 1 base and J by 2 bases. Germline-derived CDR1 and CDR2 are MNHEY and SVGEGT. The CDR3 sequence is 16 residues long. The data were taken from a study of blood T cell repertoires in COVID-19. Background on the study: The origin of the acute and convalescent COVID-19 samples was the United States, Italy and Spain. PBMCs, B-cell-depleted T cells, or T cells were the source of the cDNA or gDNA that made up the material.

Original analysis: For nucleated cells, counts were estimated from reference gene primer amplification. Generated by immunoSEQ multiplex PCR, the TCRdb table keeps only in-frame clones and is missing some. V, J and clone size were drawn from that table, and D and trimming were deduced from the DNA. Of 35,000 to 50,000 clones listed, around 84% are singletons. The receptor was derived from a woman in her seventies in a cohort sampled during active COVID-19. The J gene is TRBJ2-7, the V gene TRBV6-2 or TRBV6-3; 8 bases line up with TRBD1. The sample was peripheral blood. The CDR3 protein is CASSYFPGQEPYEQYF. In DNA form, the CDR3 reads TGTGCCAGCAGTTACTTTCCGGGACAGGAACCCTACGAGCAGTACTTC.